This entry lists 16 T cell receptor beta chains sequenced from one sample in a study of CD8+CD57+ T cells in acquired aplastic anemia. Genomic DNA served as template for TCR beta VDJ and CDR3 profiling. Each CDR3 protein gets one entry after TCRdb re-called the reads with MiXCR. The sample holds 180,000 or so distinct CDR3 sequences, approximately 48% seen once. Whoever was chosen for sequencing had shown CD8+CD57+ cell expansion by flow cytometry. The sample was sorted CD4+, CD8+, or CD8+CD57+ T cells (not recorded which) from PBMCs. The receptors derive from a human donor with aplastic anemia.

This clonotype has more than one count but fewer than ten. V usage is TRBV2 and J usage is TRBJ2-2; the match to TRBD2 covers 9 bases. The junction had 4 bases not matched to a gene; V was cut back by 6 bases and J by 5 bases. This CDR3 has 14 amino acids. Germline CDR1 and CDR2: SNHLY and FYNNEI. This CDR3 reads CASSRLAETGELFF. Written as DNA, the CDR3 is TGTGCCAGCAGCCGACTAGCGGAGACCGGGGAGCTGTTTTTT.

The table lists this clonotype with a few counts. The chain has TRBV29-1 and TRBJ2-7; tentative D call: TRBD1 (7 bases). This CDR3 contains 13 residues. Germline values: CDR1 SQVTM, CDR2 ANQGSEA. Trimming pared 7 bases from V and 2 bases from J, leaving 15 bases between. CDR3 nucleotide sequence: TGCAGCGGCGGGGACAGAGGAACCTACGAGCAGTACTTC. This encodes CSGGDRGTYEQYF.

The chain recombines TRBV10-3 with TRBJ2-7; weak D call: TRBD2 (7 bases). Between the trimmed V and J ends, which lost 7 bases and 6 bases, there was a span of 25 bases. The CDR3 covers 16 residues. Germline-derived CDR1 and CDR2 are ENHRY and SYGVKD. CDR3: CAITRGRDGGPGEQYF. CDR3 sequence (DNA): TGTGCCATCACCCGAGGAAGGGACGGGGGGCCAGGCGAGCAGTACTTC.

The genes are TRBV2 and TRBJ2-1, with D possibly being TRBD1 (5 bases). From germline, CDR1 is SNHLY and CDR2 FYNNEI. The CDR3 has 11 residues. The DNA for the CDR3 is TGTACCACACGGCTCAGGGATGAGCAGTTCTTC. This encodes CTTRLRDEQFF.

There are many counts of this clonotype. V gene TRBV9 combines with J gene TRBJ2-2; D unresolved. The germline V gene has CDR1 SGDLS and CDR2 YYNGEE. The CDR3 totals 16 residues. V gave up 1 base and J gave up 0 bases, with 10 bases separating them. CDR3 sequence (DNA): TGTGCCAGCAGCGTAATGTCAGGAACGAACACCGGGGAGCTGTTTTTT. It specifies CASSVMSGTNTGELFF.

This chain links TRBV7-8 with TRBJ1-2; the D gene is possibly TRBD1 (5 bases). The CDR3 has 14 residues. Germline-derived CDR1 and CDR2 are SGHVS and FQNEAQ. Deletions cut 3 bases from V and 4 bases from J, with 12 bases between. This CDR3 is CASSFGDRGYGYTF. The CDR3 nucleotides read TGTGCCAGCAGCTTTGGGGACCGAGGCTATGGCTACACCTTC.

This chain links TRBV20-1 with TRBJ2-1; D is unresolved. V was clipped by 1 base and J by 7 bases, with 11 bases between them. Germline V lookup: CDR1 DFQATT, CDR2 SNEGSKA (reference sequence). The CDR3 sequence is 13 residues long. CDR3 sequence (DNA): TGCAGTGCTAGAGGTCGGTGGGGTAATGAGCAGTTCTTC. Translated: CSARGRWGNEQFF.

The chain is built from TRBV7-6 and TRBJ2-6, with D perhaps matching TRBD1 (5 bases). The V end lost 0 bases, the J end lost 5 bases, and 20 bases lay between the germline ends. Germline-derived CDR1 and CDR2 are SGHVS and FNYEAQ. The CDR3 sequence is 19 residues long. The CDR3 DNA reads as TGTGCCAGCAGCTTAGCGTATGGAGAAGGGGCCGAATGGGCCAACGTCCTGACTTTC. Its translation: CASSLAYGEGAEWANVLTF.

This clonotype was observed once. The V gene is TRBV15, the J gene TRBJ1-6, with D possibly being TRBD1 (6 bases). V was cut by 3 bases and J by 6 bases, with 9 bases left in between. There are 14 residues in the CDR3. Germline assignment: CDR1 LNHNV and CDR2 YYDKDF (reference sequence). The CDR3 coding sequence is TGTGCCACCAGCAGCAGGGGCGGTAATTCACCCCTCCACTTT. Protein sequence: CATSSRGGNSPLHF.

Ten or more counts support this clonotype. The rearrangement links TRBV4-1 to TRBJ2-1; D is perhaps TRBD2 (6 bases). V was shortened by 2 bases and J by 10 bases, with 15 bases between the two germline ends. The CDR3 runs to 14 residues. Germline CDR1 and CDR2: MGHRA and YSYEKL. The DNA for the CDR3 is TGCGCCAGCAGCCAAATTAAACTAGCATGGGAGCAGTTCTTC. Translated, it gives CASSQIKLAWEQFF.

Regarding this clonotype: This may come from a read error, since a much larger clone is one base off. In DNA form, the CDR3 reads TGTGCCAGCAGTTCGCAGGGAAGGGAGACCCAGTACTTC. Encoded protein: CASSSQGRETQYF. This rearrangement joins TRBV27 to TRBJ2-5, with D possibly matching TRBD1 (5 bases). Trimming removed 4 bases from V and 5 bases from J, with 11 bases in between. The germline V gene encodes CDR1 MNHEY and CDR2 SMNVEV (reference sequence). This CDR3 is 13 amino acids long.

This chain's CDR3 is CASSFREGLKTQYF. CDR3 DNA sequence: TGTGCCAGCAGCTTCCGGGAGGGCCTCAAGACCCAGTACTTC. The rearrangement joins TRBV7-2 to TRBJ2-5; 8 nucleotides match TRBD2. Trimming removed 3 bases from V and 6 bases from J; junction bases left unmatched: 6. Germline V lookup: CDR1 SGHTA, CDR2 FQGNSA. The CDR3 consists of 14 residues. Together with reference TRBV7-2 and TRBJ2-5, the CDR3 gives the full variable domain: GAGVSQSPSNKVTEKGKDVELRCDPISGHTALYWYRQSLGQGLEFLIYFQGNSAPDKSGLPSDRFSAERTGGSVSTLTIQRTQQEDSAVYLCASSFREGLKTQYFGPGTRLLVL.

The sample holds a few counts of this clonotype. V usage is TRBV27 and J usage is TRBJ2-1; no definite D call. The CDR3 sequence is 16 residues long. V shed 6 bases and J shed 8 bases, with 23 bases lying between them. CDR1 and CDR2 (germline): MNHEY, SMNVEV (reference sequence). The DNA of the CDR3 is TGTGCCAGCAGGCCACTATTCTGGGCCCGAGATGATGAGCAGTTCTTC. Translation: CASRPLFWARDDEQFF.

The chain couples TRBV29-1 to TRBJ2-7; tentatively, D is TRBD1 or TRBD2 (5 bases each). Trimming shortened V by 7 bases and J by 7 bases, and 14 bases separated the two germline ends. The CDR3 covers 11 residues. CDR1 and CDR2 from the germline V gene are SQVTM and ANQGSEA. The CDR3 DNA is TGCAGCGCTGTGGGGGTTCGGGAGCAGTACTTC. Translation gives CSAVGVREQYF.

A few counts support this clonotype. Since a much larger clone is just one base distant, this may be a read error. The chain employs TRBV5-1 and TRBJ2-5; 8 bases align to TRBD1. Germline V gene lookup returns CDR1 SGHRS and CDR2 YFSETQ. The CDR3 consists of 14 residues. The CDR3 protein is CAGSHGQGKETQYF. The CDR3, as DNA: TGCGCCGGCAGCCATGGACAGGGAAAAGAGACCCAGTACTTC.

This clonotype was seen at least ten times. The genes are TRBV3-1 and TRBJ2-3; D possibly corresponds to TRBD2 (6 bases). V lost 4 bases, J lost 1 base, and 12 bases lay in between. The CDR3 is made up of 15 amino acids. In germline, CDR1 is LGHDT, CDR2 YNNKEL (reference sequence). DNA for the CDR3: TGTGCCAGCAGCCCCCGACTAGGACGCACAGATACGCAGTATTTT. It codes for CASSPRLGRTDTQYF.